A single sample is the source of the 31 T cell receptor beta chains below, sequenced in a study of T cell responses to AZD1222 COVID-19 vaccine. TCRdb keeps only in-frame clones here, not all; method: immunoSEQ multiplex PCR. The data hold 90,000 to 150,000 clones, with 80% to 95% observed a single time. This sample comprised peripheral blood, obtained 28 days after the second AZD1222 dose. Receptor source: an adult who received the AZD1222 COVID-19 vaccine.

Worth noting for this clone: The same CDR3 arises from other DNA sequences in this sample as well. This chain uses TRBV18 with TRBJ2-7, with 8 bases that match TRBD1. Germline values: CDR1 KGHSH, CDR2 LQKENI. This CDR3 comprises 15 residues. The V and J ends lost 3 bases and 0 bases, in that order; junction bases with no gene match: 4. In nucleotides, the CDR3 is TGTGCCAGCTCACCTGGACAGGGAAGCTCCTACGAGCAGTACTTC. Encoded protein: CASSPGQGSSYEQYF.

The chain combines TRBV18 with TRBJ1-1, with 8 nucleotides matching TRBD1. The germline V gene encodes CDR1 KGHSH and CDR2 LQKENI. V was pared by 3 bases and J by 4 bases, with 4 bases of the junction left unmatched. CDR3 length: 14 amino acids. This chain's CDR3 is CASSPSTGVTEAFF. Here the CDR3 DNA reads TGTGCCAGCTCACCTTCGACAGGGGTCACTGAAGCTTTCTTT. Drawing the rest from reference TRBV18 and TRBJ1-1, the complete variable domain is NAGVMQNPRHLVRRRGQEARLRCSPMKGHSHVYWYRQLPEEGLKFMVYLQKENIIDESGMPKERFSAEFPKEGPSILRIQQVVRGDSAAYFCASSPSTGVTEAFFGQGTRLTVV.

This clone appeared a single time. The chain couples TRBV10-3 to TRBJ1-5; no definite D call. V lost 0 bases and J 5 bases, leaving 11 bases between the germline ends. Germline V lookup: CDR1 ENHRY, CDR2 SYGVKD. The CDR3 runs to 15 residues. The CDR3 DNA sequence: TGTGCCATCAGTGAGTCAGATGGAAGTTATCAGCCCCAGCATTTT. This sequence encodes CAISESDGSYQPQHF.

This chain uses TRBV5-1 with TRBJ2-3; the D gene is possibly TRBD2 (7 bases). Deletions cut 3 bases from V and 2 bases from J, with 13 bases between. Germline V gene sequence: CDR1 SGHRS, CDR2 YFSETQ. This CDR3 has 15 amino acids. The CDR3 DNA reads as TGCGCCAGCAGCTCAACAGGGAGGGACACAGATACGCAGTATTTT. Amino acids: CASSSTGRDTDTQYF.

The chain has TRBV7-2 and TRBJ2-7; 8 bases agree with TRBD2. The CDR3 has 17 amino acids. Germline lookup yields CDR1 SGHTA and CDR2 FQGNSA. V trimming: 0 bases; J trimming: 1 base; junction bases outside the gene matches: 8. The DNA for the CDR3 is TGTGCCAGCAGCTTAGCGCGAGTTAGCGGGGTATCCTACGAGCAGTACTTC. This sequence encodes CASSLARVSGVSYEQYF.

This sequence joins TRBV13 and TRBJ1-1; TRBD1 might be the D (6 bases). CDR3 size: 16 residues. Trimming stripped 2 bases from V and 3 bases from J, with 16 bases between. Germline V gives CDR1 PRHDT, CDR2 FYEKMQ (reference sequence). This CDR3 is CASSLQPRGRDTEAFF. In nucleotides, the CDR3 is TGTGCCAGCAGCTTACAACCGAGGGGGAGGGACACTGAAGCTTTCTTT.

This chain's CDR3 is CASSLASEQYF. For the CDR3, the DNA is TGTGCCAGCAGCTTAGCCTCGGAGCAGTACTTC. The chain combines TRBV11-2 with TRBJ2-7; D unresolved. Trimming removed 1 base from V and 7 bases from J, with 5 bases in between. This CDR3 has 11 residues. The germline V gene has CDR1 SGHAT and CDR2 FQNNGV.

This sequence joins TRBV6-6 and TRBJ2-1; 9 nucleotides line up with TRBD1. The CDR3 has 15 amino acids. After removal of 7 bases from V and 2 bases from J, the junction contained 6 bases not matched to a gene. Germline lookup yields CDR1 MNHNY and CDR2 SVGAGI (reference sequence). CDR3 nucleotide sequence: TGTGCCAGCAAAGGGCGGACAGGGGCCTACAATGAGCAGTTCTTC. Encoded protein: CASKGRTGAYNEQFF.

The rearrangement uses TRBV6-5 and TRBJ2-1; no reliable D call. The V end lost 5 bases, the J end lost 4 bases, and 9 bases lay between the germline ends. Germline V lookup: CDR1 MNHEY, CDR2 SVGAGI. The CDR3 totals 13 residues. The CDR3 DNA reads TGTGCCAGCAGTACACCGAGGTACAATGAGCAGTTCTTC. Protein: CASSTPRYNEQFF.

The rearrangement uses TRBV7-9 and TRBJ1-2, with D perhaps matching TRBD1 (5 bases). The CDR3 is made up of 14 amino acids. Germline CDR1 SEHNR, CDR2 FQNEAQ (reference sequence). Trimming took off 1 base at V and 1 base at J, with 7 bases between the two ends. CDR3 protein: CASSLGGDNYGYTF. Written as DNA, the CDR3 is TGTGCCAGCAGCTTAGGAGGGGATAACTATGGCTACACCTTC.

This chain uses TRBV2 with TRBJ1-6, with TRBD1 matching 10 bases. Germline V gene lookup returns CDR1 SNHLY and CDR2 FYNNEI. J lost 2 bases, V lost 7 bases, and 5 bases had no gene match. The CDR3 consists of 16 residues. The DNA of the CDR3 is TGTGCCAGCACCCGACAGGGGGCCGCCTATAATTCACCCCTCCACTTT. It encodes CASTRQGAAYNSPLHF.

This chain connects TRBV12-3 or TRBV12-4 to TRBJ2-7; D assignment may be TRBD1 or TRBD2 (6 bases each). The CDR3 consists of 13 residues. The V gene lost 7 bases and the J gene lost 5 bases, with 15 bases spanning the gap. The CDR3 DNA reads TGTGCCAGCACCCTTTGGGGGGCGGACGAGCAGTACTTC. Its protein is CASTLWGADEQYF.

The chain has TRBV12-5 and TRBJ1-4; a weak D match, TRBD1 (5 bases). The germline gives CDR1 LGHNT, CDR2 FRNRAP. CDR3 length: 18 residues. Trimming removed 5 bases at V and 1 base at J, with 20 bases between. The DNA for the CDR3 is TGTGCTAGTGGTCCCCCGGGCCAGGGTGATGAAACTAATGAAAAACTGTTTTTT. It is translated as CASGPPGQGDETNEKLFF.

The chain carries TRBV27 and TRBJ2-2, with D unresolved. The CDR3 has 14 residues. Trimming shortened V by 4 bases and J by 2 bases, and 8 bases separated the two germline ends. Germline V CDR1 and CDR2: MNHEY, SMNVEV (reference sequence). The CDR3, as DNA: TGTGCCAGCAGTTCCGCGGAAAACACCGGGGAGCTGTTTTTT. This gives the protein CASSSAENTGELFF.

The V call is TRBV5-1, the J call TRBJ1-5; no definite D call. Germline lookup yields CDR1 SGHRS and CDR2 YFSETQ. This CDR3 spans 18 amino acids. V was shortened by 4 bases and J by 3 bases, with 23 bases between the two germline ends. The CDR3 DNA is TGCGCCAGCAGCATATATCTGAGTATGAGACAACTCAATCAGCCCCAGCATTTT. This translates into CASSIYLSMRQLNQPQHF.

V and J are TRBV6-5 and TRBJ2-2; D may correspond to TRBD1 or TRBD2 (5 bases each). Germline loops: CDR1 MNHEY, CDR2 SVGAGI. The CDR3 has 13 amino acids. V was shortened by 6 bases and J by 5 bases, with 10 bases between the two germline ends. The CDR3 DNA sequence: TGTGCCAGCAGGGGGGAGTGGACCGGGGAGCTGTTTTTT. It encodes CASRGEWTGELFF.

For the CDR3, the DNA is TGTGCCAGCAGTCAAGTCAGGGGGCAACGAGGAGGAAACACCATATATTTT. This codes for CASSQVRGQRGGNTIYF. The chain has TRBV7-2 and TRBJ1-3; TRBD1 aligns across 8 bases. The trim removed 6 bases at V and 4 bases at J, leaving 14 bases unmatched. Looked up from germline, CDR1 is SGHTA and CDR2 is FQGNSA. This CDR3 is built from 17 residues.

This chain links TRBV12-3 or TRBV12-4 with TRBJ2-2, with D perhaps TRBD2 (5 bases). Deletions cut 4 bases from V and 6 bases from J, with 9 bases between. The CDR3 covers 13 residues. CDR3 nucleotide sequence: TGTGCCAGCAGTTCCTACGGGGCCGGGGAGCTGTTTTTT. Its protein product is CASSSYGAGELFF.

The CDR3 sequence is CASSLDRSTDTQYF. CDR3 coding DNA: TGTGCCAGCAGTTTGGACAGGAGCACAGATACGCAGTATTTT. The chain joins TRBV27 to TRBJ2-3; 7 nucleotides line up with TRBD1. Unmatched junction bases numbered 0, after V lost 3 bases and J lost 0 bases. CDR1 and CDR2 from the germline V gene are MNHEY and SMNVEV (reference sequence). The CDR3 length is 14 residues.

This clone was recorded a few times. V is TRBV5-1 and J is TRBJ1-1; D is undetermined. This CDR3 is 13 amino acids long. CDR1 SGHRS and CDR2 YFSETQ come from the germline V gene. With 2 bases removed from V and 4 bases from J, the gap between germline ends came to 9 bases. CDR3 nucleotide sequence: TGCGCCAGCAGCTTTTCAGGAGGCACTGAAGCTTTCTTT. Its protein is CASSFSGGTEAFF.

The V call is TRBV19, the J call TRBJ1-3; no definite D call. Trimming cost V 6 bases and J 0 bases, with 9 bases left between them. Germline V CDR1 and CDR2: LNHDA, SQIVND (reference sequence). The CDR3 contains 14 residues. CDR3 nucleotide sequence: TGTGCCAGTAGGGACGGTTCCTCTGGAAACACCATATATTTT. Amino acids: CASRDGSSGNTIYF.

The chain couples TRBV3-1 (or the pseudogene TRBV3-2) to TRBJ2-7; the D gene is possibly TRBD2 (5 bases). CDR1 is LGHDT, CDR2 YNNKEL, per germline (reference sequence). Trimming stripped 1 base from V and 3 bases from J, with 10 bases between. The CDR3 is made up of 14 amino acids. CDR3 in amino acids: CASSQGRVVYEQYF. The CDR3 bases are TGTGCCAGCAGCCAAGGGCGGGTTGTCTACGAGCAGTACTTC.

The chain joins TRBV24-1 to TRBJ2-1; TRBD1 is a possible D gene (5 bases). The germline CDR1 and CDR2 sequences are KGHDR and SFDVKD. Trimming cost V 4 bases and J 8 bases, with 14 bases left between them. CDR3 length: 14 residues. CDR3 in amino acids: CATSDPGQGHEQFF. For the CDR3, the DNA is TGTGCCACCAGTGACCCCGGGCAGGGTCATGAGCAGTTCTTC.

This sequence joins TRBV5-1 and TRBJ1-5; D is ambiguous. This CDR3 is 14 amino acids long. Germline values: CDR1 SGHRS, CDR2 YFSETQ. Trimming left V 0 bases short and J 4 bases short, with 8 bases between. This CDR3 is CASSLGLDNQPQHF. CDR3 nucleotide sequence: TGCGCCAGCAGCTTGGGACTGGATAATCAGCCCCAGCATTTT.

As DNA, the CDR3 is TGTGCCAGCAGTTACTCGTTAGGGGGGTTGAGTCAGCCCCAGCATTTT. It is translated as CASSYSLGGLSQPQHF. The chain couples TRBV6-6 to TRBJ1-5, with a tentative D call TRBD1 (6 bases). Germline CDR1 MNHNY, CDR2 SVGAGI (reference sequence). V was clipped by 0 bases and J by 6 bases, with 15 bases between them. There are 16 residues in the CDR3.

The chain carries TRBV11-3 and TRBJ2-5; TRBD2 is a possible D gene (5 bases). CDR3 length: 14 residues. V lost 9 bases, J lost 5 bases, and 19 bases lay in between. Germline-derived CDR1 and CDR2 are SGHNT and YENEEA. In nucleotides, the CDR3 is TGTGCCAGGATACGGGATTTTAAAGCGGAGACCCAGTACTTC. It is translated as CARIRDFKAETQYF.

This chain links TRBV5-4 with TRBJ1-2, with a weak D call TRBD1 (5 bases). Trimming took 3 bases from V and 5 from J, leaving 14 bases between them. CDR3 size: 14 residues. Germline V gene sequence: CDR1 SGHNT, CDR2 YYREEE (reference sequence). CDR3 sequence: CASSSSGSRYGYTF. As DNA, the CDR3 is TGTGCCAGCAGCTCCTCAGGGTCGCGTTATGGCTACACCTTC.

CDR3 coding DNA: TGCGCCAGCAGCCACTGGGGTGGCTATGAGCAGTTCTTC. It codes for CASSHWGGYEQFF. The rearrangement uses TRBV5-1 and TRBJ2-1; D is ambiguous. CDR1 and CDR2 from the germline V gene are SGHRS and YFSETQ. Trimming pared 4 bases from V and 8 bases from J, leaving 13 bases between. The CDR3 has 13 amino acids.

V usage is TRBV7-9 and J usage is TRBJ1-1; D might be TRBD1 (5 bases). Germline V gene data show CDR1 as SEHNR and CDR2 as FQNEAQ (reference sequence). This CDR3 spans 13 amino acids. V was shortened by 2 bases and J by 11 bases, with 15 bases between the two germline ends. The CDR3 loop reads CASSLRWGFGAFF. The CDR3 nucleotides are TGTGCCAGCAGCTTAAGGTGGGGGTTCGGGGCTTTCTTT.

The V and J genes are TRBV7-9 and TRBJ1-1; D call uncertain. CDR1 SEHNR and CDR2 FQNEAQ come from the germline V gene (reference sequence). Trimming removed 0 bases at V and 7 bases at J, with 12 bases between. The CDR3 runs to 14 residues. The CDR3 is CASSLASGPNEAFF. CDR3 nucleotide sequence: TGTGCCAGCAGCTTAGCGTCAGGACCCAATGAAGCTTTCTTT.

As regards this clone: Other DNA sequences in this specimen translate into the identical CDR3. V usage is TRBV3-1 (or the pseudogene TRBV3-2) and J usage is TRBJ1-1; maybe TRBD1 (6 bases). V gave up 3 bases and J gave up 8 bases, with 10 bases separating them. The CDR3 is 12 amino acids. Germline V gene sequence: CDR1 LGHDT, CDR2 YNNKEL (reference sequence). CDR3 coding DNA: TGTGCCAGCAGCCAGCGGGGGGGCGAAGCTTTCTTT. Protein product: CASSQRGGEAFF.